A selection of T cell receptor beta chains follows, all from one sample in a study of blood T cells in healthy people across ages. TCRdb reprocessed the 5' RACE reads with MiXCR, giving one entry per CDR3 protein. The table shows fewer than 650,000 distinct CDR3 sequences, with roughly a quarter occurring only once. The sample was also reused in another study, on T cells of mothers and their children.

Material: blood. The source is a boy between 2 and 10 years old in good health. CDR3s include the opening cysteine and the closing phenylalanine or tryptophan. The D gene is left open where the match is weak. Rows may omit the clone size; those that give it use once, few, many or a size class.

d_call: TRBD2; j_call: TRBJ2-2; clone_size: few; v_call: TRBV20-1; cdr3_aa: CSAVASGGSYANTGELFF; cdr3_nt: TGCAGCGCTGTAGCTAGCGGGGGGTCCTACGCGAACACCGGGGAGCTGTTTTTT
d_call: NA; j_call: TRBJ2-3; clone_size: once; v_call: TRBV3-1; cdr3_aa: CASSQNTRDTQYF; cdr3_nt: TGTGCCAGCAGCCAGAACACTAGGGATACGCAGTATTTT
d_call: TRBD2; j_call: TRBJ2-4; clone_size: NA; v_call: TRBV6-5; cdr3_aa: CASSRLAGLKNIQYF; cdr3_nt: TGTGCCAGCAGCCGACTAGCGGGGTTGAAAAACATTCAGTACTTC
d_call: NA; j_call: TRBJ2-7; clone_size: NA; v_call: TRBV7-9; cdr3_aa: CATSGYEQYF; cdr3_nt: TGTGCCACAAGTGGCTACGAGCAGTACTTC
d_call: NA; j_call: TRBJ1-1; clone_size: NA; v_call: TRBV5-1; cdr3_aa: CASSLEVRNTEAFF; cdr3_nt: TGCGCCAGCAGCTTGGAGGTGCGGAACACTGAAGCTTTCTTT
d_call: TRBD2; j_call: TRBJ2-5; clone_size: NA; v_call: TRBV10-3; cdr3_aa: CAINSGLAEETQYF; cdr3_nt: TGTGCCATCAATTCAGGGCTAGCGGAAGAGACCCAGTACTTC
d_call: NA; j_call: TRBJ2-5; clone_size: few; v_call: TRBV5-1; cdr3_aa: CASRPSSETQYF; cdr3_nt: TGCGCCAGCAGGCCCTCCTCGGAGACCCAGTACTTC
d_call: TRBD2; j_call: TRBJ2-5; clone_size: NA; v_call: TRBV5-1; cdr3_aa: CASSSGTSGSDETQYF; cdr3_nt: TGCGCCAGCAGCTCCGGGACTAGCGGGAGCGACGAGACCCAGTACTTC
d_call: TRBD2; j_call: TRBJ2-3; clone_size: NA; v_call: TRBV7-9; cdr3_aa: CASSLGASGQYF; cdr3_nt: TGTGCCAGCAGCTTAGGGGCTAGCGGACAGTATTTT
d_call: NA; j_call: TRBJ2-2; clone_size: NA; v_call: TRBV25-1; cdr3_aa: CASSEGARWGPKNANTGELFF; cdr3_nt: TGTGCCAGCAGTGAAGGGGCTCGGTGGGGTCCGAAAAACGCAAACACCGGGGAGCTGTTTTTT
d_call: NA; j_call: TRBJ2-1; clone_size: NA; v_call: TRBV29-1; cdr3_aa: CSVGGGNNEQFF; cdr3_nt: TGCAGCGTTGGTGGGGGTAACAATGAGCAGTTCTTC
d_call: TRBD1; j_call: TRBJ1-2; clone_size: few; v_call: TRBV7-9; cdr3_aa: CASSRRDRGIYGYTF; cdr3_nt: TGTGCCAGCAGCCGAAGGGACAGGGGAATCTATGGCTACACCTTC
d_call: NA; j_call: TRBJ1-1; clone_size: NA; v_call: TRBV6-5; cdr3_aa: CASSTAHTEAFF; cdr3_nt: TGTGCCAGCAGTACGGCCCACACTGAAGCTTTCTTT
d_call: NA; j_call: TRBJ2-3; clone_size: few; v_call: TRBV3-1; cdr3_aa: CASSQRGGDTQYF; cdr3_nt: TGTGCCAGCAGCCAGAGGGGAGGAGATACGCAGTATTTT
d_call: NA; j_call: TRBJ2-7; clone_size: NA; v_call: TRBV5-1; cdr3_aa: CASTEIYQTAEQYF; cdr3_nt: TGCGCCAGCACGGAAATTTATCAGACAGCCGAGCAGTACTTC
d_call: TRBD2; j_call: TRBJ2-4; clone_size: many; v_call: TRBV29-1; cdr3_aa: CSVAGTRQNIQYF; cdr3_nt: TGCAGCGTTGCCGGGACTAGACAAAACATTCAGTACTTC
d_call: TRBD1; j_call: TRBJ1-2; clone_size: few; v_call: TRBV27; cdr3_aa: CASSLDWDRGHGGYTF; cdr3_nt: TGTGCCAGCAGTTTAGACTGGGACAGGGGGCATGGTGGCTACACCTTC
d_call: NA; j_call: TRBJ1-5; clone_size: few; v_call: TRBV13; cdr3_aa: CASKQGNQPQHF; cdr3_nt: TGTGCCAGCAAACAGGGTAATCAGCCCCAGCATTTT
d_call: NA; j_call: TRBJ2-1; clone_size: few; v_call: TRBV2; cdr3_aa: CASLERWSSYNEQFF; cdr3_nt: TGTGCCAGCCTTGAGAGGTGGAGCTCCTACAATGAGCAGTTCTTC
d_call: NA; j_call: TRBJ2-7; clone_size: few; v_call: TRBV20-1; cdr3_aa: CSAWTSSGQYF; cdr3_nt: TGCAGTGCCTGGACTTCATCAGGGCAGTACTTC
d_call: NA; j_call: TRBJ2-7; clone_size: NA; v_call: TRBV30; cdr3_aa: CAWSVQGWDEQYF; cdr3_nt: TGTGCCTGGAGTGTGCAGGGATGGGACGAGCAGTACTTC
d_call: TRBD2; j_call: TRBJ2-1; clone_size: once; v_call: TRBV3-1; cdr3_aa: CASSQSGGVYNEQLF; cdr3_nt: TGTGCCAGCAGCCAAAGCGGGGGGGTCTACAATGAGCAGCTCTTC
d_call: NA; j_call: TRBJ1-4; clone_size: few; v_call: TRBV12-5; cdr3_aa: CASGLVITAKEATNEKLFF; cdr3_nt: TGTGCTAGTGGTTTGGTAATAACAGCGAAAGAGGCAACTAATGAAAAACTGTTTTTT
d_call: TRBD1; j_call: TRBJ2-4; clone_size: NA; v_call: TRBV28; cdr3_aa: CASSPYRGQARKNIQYF; cdr3_nt: TGTGCCAGCAGTCCCTACCGCGGACAGGCCCGCAAAAACATTCAGTACTTC
d_call: TRBD1; j_call: TRBJ2-4; clone_size: few; v_call: TRBV5-1; cdr3_aa: CASSLGTGENIQYF; cdr3_nt: TGCGCCAGCAGCTTAGGGACAGGGGAAAACATTCAGTACTTC
d_call: NA; j_call: TRBJ2-5; clone_size: many; v_call: TRBV6-6; cdr3_aa: CASSYSIGSGKETQYF; cdr3_nt: TGTGCCAGCAGTTACTCGATCGGGTCGGGCAAAGAGACCCAGTACTTC
d_call: NA; j_call: TRBJ1-1; clone_size: NA; v_call: TRBV20-1; cdr3_aa: CSANTGNTEAFF; cdr3_nt: TGCAGTGCAAATACAGGGAACACTGAAGCTTTCTTT
d_call: TRBD1; j_call: TRBJ2-1; clone_size: few; v_call: TRBV20-1; cdr3_aa: CSALAWTGGKGQFF; cdr3_nt: TGCAGTGCTTTGGCATGGACAGGGGGAAAGGGGCAGTTCTTC
d_call: NA; j_call: TRBJ2-2; clone_size: NA; v_call: TRBV7-8; cdr3_aa: CASSSHSTPQNTGELFF; cdr3_nt: TGTGCCAGCAGTTCCCATTCCACGCCACAGAACACCGGGGAGCTGTTTTTT
d_call: TRBD2; j_call: TRBJ2-7; clone_size: NA; v_call: TRBV20-1; cdr3_aa: CSAEGGSSGRAWYEQYF; cdr3_nt: TGCAGTGCTGAAGGGGGATCCAGCGGGAGGGCCTGGTACGAGCAGTACTTC
d_call: TRBD1; j_call: TRBJ2-7; clone_size: few; v_call: TRBV12-3/TRBV12-4; cdr3_aa: CASSYGRGQGSHEQYF; cdr3_nt: TGTGCCAGCAGTTATGGGAGGGGACAGGGTTCTCACGAGCAGTACTTC
d_call: NA; j_call: TRBJ2-4; clone_size: few; v_call: TRBV6-5; cdr3_aa: CATSQANIQYF; cdr3_nt: TGTGCCACGTCGCAGGCTAACATTCAGTACTTC
d_call: TRBD1; j_call: TRBJ2-5; clone_size: NA; v_call: TRBV27; cdr3_aa: CASSKQGTGQGETQYF; cdr3_nt: TGTGCCAGCAGTAAACAGGGGACGGGGCAAGGGGAGACCCAGTACTTC
d_call: NA; j_call: TRBJ2-7; clone_size: few; v_call: TRBV27; cdr3_aa: CASSLGASESSYEQYF; cdr3_nt: TGTGCCAGCAGTTTAGGGGCTAGCGAAAGCTCCTACGAGCAGTACTTC
d_call: TRBD1; j_call: TRBJ1-1; clone_size: few; v_call: TRBV20-1; cdr3_aa: CSASDRGEAEAFF; cdr3_nt: TGCAGTGCTAGCGACAGGGGGGAGGCTGAAGCTTTCTTT
d_call: NA; j_call: TRBJ1-1; clone_size: many; v_call: TRBV5-1; cdr3_aa: CASGDTGSSTEAFF; cdr3_nt: TGCGCCAGCGGGGACACAGGGTCCAGCACTGAAGCTTTCTTT
d_call: NA; j_call: TRBJ1-2; clone_size: NA; v_call: TRBV29-1; cdr3_aa: CSVVGRAQSNYGYTF; cdr3_nt: TGCAGCGTTGTGGGCAGGGCCCAATCTAACTATGGCTACACCTTC
d_call: NA; j_call: TRBJ1-5; clone_size: NA; v_call: TRBV7-8; cdr3_aa: CASSLVFRGAGNQPQHF; cdr3_nt: TGTGCCAGCAGCTTAGTTTTCAGGGGTGCGGGCAATCAGCCCCAGCATTTT
d_call: TRBD1; j_call: TRBJ2-2; clone_size: NA; v_call: TRBV5-1; cdr3_aa: CASRQGAEGTGELFF; cdr3_nt: TGCGCCAGCAGACAGGGGGCAGAGGGCACCGGGGAGCTGTTTTTT
d_call: NA; j_call: TRBJ1-4; clone_size: NA; v_call: TRBV20-1; cdr3_aa: CSAADRGTGEKLFF; cdr3_nt: TGCAGTGCTGCTGACAGAGGGACGGGGGAAAAACTGTTTTTT
d_call: NA; j_call: TRBJ2-3; clone_size: NA; v_call: TRBV11-2; cdr3_aa: CASSANSRADTQYF; cdr3_nt: TGTGCCAGCAGCGCGAATTCTAGGGCAGATACGCAGTATTTT
d_call: TRBD2; j_call: TRBJ2-1; clone_size: few; v_call: TRBV5-5; cdr3_aa: CASSEGLAGRGWNEQFF; cdr3_nt: TGTGCCAGCAGCGAGGGACTAGCGGGAAGGGGTTGGAATGAGCAGTTCTTC
d_call: NA; j_call: TRBJ1-1; clone_size: NA; v_call: TRBV3-1; cdr3_aa: CASSQEQGEAFF; cdr3_nt: TGTGCCAGCAGCCAAGAACAGGGTGAAGCTTTCTTT
d_call: NA; j_call: TRBJ2-2; clone_size: few; v_call: TRBV2; cdr3_aa: CASSYGGPAGTGELFF; cdr3_nt: TGTGCCAGCAGTTACGGTGGCCCGGCGGGCACCGGGGAGCTGTTTTTT
d_call: TRBD2; j_call: TRBJ2-7; clone_size: NA; v_call: TRBV7-2; cdr3_aa: CASSLTSGSRTYEQYF; cdr3_nt: TGTGCCAGCAGCTTAACCAGCGGGAGTCGAACCTACGAGCAGTACTTC
d_call: TRBD2; j_call: TRBJ2-7; clone_size: NA; v_call: TRBV20-1; cdr3_aa: CSAHTLAGEDEQYF; cdr3_nt: TGCAGTGCTCACACCCTTGCGGGAGAAGACGAGCAGTACTTC